This TCR beta chain was observed in a study of blood T cell repertoires in COVID-19. Study summary: Material from acute and convalescent COVID-19 was sourced from the United States, Italy and Spain. T cells, B-cell-depleted T cells, or PBMCs provided the cDNA or gDNA that served as material.

In the authors' workflow: Estimates of nucleated cell counts were drawn from the amplification of reference gene primers. The table came from immunoSEQ multiplex PCR; TCRdb's copy has only in-frame clones and leaves some out. V, J and clone size derive from that table, while D and trimming were established from the DNA sequence. Counted here are about 180,000 clones, about 87% occurring once; the ten biggest clones make up about 4.1%. The V end lost 0 bases, the J end lost 5 bases, and 20 bases lay between the germline ends. Germline CDR1 reads SEHNR; CDR2 reads FQNEAQ (reference sequence). CDR3 length: 17 residues.

The clonotype comes from a woman in her twenties or thirties with acute or convalescent COVID-19. The sample was peripheral blood. V is TRBV7-9 and J is TRBJ2-7, with D perhaps matching TRBD1 (6 bases). CDR3 region: CASSLASFTGTIDEQYF. For the CDR3, the DNA is TGTGCCAGCAGCTTAGCGTCCTTCACAGGGACAATCGACGAGCAGTACTTC.